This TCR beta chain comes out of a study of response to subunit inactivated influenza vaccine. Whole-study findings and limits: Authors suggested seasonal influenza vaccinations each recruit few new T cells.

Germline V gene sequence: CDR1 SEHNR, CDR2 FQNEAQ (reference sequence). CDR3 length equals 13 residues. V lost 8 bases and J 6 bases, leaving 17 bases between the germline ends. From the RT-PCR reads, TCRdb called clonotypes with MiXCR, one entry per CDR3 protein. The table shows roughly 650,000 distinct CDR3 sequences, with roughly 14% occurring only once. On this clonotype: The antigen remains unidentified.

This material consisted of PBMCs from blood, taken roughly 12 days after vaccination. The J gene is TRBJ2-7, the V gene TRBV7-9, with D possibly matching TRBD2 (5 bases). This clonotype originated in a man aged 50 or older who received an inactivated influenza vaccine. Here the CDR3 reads CASSRTGLGEQYF. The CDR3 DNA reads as TGTGCCAGCTCCCGCACGGGGTTGGGCGAGCAGTACTTC.